This is a list of T cell receptor beta chains from one sample in a study of T cells in Graves' hyperthyroidism and ophthalmopathy. TCRdb ran MiXCR on the multiplex PCR reads and lists one entry per CDR3 protein. The table has a few hundred thousand distinct CDR3 sequences, roughly 12% seen once; the top ten hold more than 20%. The sample taken for sequencing was blood. The receptor set was obtained from a man under 40 with Graves' hyperthyroidism that later progressed to Graves' ophthalmopathy. CDR3s include the opening cysteine and the closing phenylalanine or tryptophan. The D gene is left open where the match is weak. Clone size appears in some rows only: once, few, many, or a class for an expanded clone.

d_gene | len | j_gene | v_gene | abundance | CDR3nt | CDR3aa
NA | 11 | TRBJ2-4 | TRBV14 | few | TGTGCCAGCAGCCAGACGGGCATTCAGTACTTC | CASSQTGIQYF
NA | 15 | TRBJ1-4 | TRBV6-1 | many | TGTGCCAGCAGAACCCCAGGGGTACTAAAGGAAAAACTGTTTTTT | CASRTPGVLKEKLFF
TRBD1 | 16 | TRBJ2-1 | TRBV14 | few | TGTGCCAGCAGCCAAGATATAGGGGACAGGGTTGATGAGCAGTTCTTC | CASSQDIGDRVDEQFF
NA | 13 | TRBJ2-7 | TRBV20-1 | NA | TGCAGTGCTAGTGCAGGGAGCTCCTACGAGCAGTACTTC | CSASAGSSYEQYF
TRBD1 | 14 | TRBJ2-3 | TRBV29-1 | NA | TGCAGCGTGAGCCGGGACAGGGGGCAGGATACGCAGTATTTT | CSVSRDRGQDTQYF
NA | 12 | TRBJ2-3 | TRBV28 | NA | TGTGCCAGCTCGGGGGTTAAAGATACGCAGTATTTT | CASSGVKDTQYF
NA | 14 | TRBJ2-3 | TRBV5-1 | few | TGCGCCAGCAGCGATAGACAAGAGACAGATACGCAGTATTTT | CASSDRQETDTQYF
NA | 15 | TRBJ2-5 | TRBV10-2 | few | TGCGCCAGCTCTCAGGGGTGGGGGCCCCAAGAGACCCAGTACTTC | CASSQGWGPQETQYF
NA | 14 | TRBJ2-5 | TRBV12-3/TRBV12-4 | NA | TGTGCCAGCACCCCAGGGGGGGGCTGGGAGACCCAGTACTTC | CASTPGGGWETQYF
NA | 13 | TRBJ2-3 | TRBV6-1 | few | TGTGCCAGCAATTATCAGGGAGCAGATACGCAGTATTTT | CASNYQGADTQYF
NA | 14 | TRBJ2-7 | TRBV12-3/TRBV12-4 | many | TGTGCCAGCAGCAGGGGAGGAGGTAGCTACGAGCAGTACTTC | CASSRGGGSYEQYF
NA | 17 | TRBJ2-3 | TRBV7-9 | many | TGTGCCAGCAGAAAAAGGTCGCAAAAGGCCACCACAGATACGCAGTATTTT | CASRKRSQKATTDTQYF
NA | 16 | TRBJ2-7 | TRBV5-1 | few | TGCGCCAGCAGCTTGGAGGTCTTGGGACGGGACTACGAGCAGTACTTC | CASSLEVLGRDYEQYF
TRBD1 | 15 | TRBJ1-3 | TRBV12-3/TRBV12-4 | few | TGTGCCAGCAAAGATCACAGGGGGTCTGGAAACACCATATATTTT | CASKDHRGSGNTIYF
NA | 14 | TRBJ2-1 | TRBV29-1 | NA | TGCAGCGCTCAACTAGCTGGCTCCTACAATGAGCAGTTCTTC | CSAQLAGSYNEQFF
NA | 12 | TRBJ2-2 | TRBV7-7 | few | TGTGCCAGCAGCCGTATCACCGGGGAGCTGTTTTTT | CASSRITGELFF
TRBD1 | 14 | TRBJ2-5 | TRBV5-1 | NA | TGCGCCAGCAGAGAGGACAGGGGAAGAGAGACCCAGTACTTC | CASREDRGRETQYF
NA | 18 | TRBJ1-1 | TRBV6-1 | many | TGTGCCAGCAGTGAAGAGGGTCCCCCAGCTGACATGAACACTGAAGCTTTCTTT | CASSEEGPPADMNTEAFF
NA | 19 | TRBJ1-3 | TRBV11-2 | many | TGTGCCAGCAGCCCGGCCGGGACCGGCGGTCAATTTTATGGAAACACCATATATTTT | CASSPAGTGGQFYGNTIYF
NA | 14 | TRBJ2-1 | TRBV7-9 | many | TGTGCCAGCAGCGGTTACGGGTTCTACAATGAGCAGTTCTTC | CASSGYGFYNEQFF